This TCR beta chain was identified during a study of blood T cells in healthy people across ages. Turning to this clonotype: Its antigen is unidentified.

V gave up 2 bases and J gave up 0 bases, with 12 bases separating them. This CDR3 has 16 amino acids. The germline V gene encodes CDR1 SGDLS and CDR2 YYNGEE. Then a second PCR, running about 6 to 12 cycles, was carried out with a sample-barcoded 5' primer and a J-beta primer mix. TCRdb called the 5' RACE reads again in MiXCR, with one record for every CDR3 protein. The sample has around 790,000 distinct CDR3 sequences, roughly 44% seen once. Study findings and constraints: TCR beta diversity tracked closely with naive T cell percentage. While age rose, TCR beta diversity per million T cells dropped in a roughly linear way.

The sequencing sample was made of blood. This sequence was found in a man aged 55-75 years in good health. This chain connects TRBV9 to TRBJ2-1; possible D gene TRBD2, 6 bases. CDR3 sequence: CASSVGLGSSYNEQFF. The DNA of the CDR3 is TGTGCCAGCAGCGTTGGTCTCGGGAGCTCCTACAATGAGCAGTTCTTC.